The 29 T cell receptor beta chains below were found in one sample sequenced in a study of T cells in Graves' hyperthyroidism and ophthalmopathy. Using RNA transcripts as the source, TCR beta CDR3 regions were amplified. Primed by the HTBI set, a first-round RT-PCR was run on the TCR CDR3. TCRdb ran MiXCR on the multiplex PCR reads and lists one entry per CDR3 protein. The sample includes about 710,000 distinct CDR3 sequences, about 16% of them seen just once. The specimen was blood. These receptor sequences come from a man younger than 35 with Graves' hyperthyroidism.

CDR3 nucleotide sequence: TGCAGTGTTCTAGACAGGGTGATAGGGGAGACCCAGTACTTC. Protein sequence: CSVLDRVIGETQYF. The V gene is TRBV20-1, the J gene TRBJ2-5; TRBD1 agrees at 7 bases. The CDR3 contains 14 residues. The ends lost 7 bases at V and 5 bases at J; junction bases unmatched: 13. Germline V gene lookup returns CDR1 DFQATT and CDR2 SNEGSKA (reference sequence).

This clonotype was picked up many times. V is TRBV27 and J is TRBJ2-3; 8 nucleotides agree with TRBD2. In germline, CDR1 is MNHEY, CDR2 SMNVEV (reference sequence). The J segment lost 3 bases and the V segment lost 2 bases, leaving 4 bases of the junction unmatched. CDR3 size: 15 residues. This CDR3 is CASSLGLAETDTQYF. The CDR3 DNA reads as TGTGCCAGCAGTTTAGGACTAGCAGAAACAGATACGCAGTATTTT.

This clonotype was observed a few times. J is TRBJ1-6 and V is TRBV19; D unresolved. The germline V gene has CDR1 LNHDA and CDR2 SQIVND (reference sequence). CDR3 length: 15 amino acids. Trimming removed 1 base from V and 6 bases from J, with 10 bases in between. CDR3 protein: CASSIGARGNSPLHF. The CDR3 bases are TGTGCCAGTAGTATAGGAGCCCGGGGTAATTCACCCCTCCACTTT.

This clonotype was found a few times. This sequence joins TRBV5-1 and TRBJ2-1, with unresolved D. CDR1 and CDR2 (germline): SGHRS, YFSETQ. The CDR3 runs to 16 residues. Trimming removed 3 bases from V and 7 bases from J, with 20 bases in between. CDR3 protein: CASSSVGSSLENEQFF. The CDR3 region has the DNA TGCGCCAGCAGCTCCGTCGGCAGTTCCCTCGAGAATGAGCAGTTCTTC.

This clonotype was seen ten or more times. The CDR3 is CASSLSGGTTEAFF. CDR3 nucleotides: TGTGCCAGCAGTTTATCAGGAGGAACCACTGAAGCTTTCTTT. The V call is TRBV27, the J call TRBJ1-1; no clear D. The CDR3 is 14 amino acids. The germline gives CDR1 MNHEY, CDR2 SMNVEV (reference sequence). V gave up 0 bases and J gave up 4 bases, with 9 bases separating them.

This clonotype has a handful of counts. This chain uses TRBV20-1 with TRBJ2-3; 12 bases are a match to TRBD2. The CDR3 totals 14 residues. J lost 2 bases, V lost 8 bases, and 5 bases had no gene match. CDR1 and CDR2 from the germline V gene are DFQATT and SNEGSKA (reference sequence). CDR3 coding DNA: TGCAGTTCCTGGACTAGCGGGATCACAGATACGCAGTATTTT. This translates into CSSWTSGITDTQYF.

This clonotype was observed many times. This chain joins TRBV29-1 and TRBJ2-3, with 9 nucleotides matching TRBD1. The CDR3 contains 15 residues. V gave up 5 bases and J gave up 0 bases; unmatched junction bases: 6. Germline assignment: CDR1 SQVTM and CDR2 ANQGSEA. Written as DNA, the CDR3 is TGCAGCGTTTTCCGGACAGGGGCTAGCACAGATACGCAGTATTTT. Encoded protein: CSVFRTGASTDTQYF.

This clonotype has a handful of counts. The gene calls are TRBV12-3 or TRBV12-4 and TRBJ2-7; D may be TRBD2 (6 bases). Trimming took 2 bases from V and 3 from J, leaving 11 bases between them. The CDR3 spans 14 residues. The CDR3 region has the DNA TGTGCCAGCAGTTTACGGGGACTGGGCTACGAGCAGTACTTC. Translation: CASSLRGLGYEQYF.

This clonotype showed up just a few times. This chain joins TRBV7-2 and TRBJ2-7; D possibly uses TRBD1 or TRBD2 (5 bases each). Trimming left V 4 bases short and J 7 bases short, with 14 bases between. This CDR3 comprises 13 residues. Germline lookup yields CDR1 SGHTA and CDR2 FQGNSA. The chain's CDR3 is CASSYPGTGEQYF. CDR3 DNA sequence: TGTGCCAGCAGCTATCCAGGGACGGGGGAGCAGTACTTC. Full variable domain (missing parts from reference TRBV7-2 and TRBJ2-7): GAGVSQSPSNKVTEKGKDVELRCDPISGHTALYWYRQSLGQGLEFLIYFQGNSAPDKSGLPSDRFSAERTGGSVSTLTIQRTQQEDSAVYLCASSYPGTGEQYFGPGTRLTVT.

This clonotype was observed many times. The chain uses TRBV28 and TRBJ1-5; no clear D gene. Trimming took off 3 bases at V and 3 bases at J, with 12 bases between the two ends. This CDR3 region has 15 residues. Germline CDR1 and CDR2: MDHEN and SYDVKM. CDR3 DNA: TGTGCCAGCAGTTTCCCCACGGGGATCAATCAGCCCCAGCATTTT. Translating it yields CASSFPTGINQPQHF.

This clonotype has just one count. The chain joins TRBV3-1 to TRBJ2-3; 9 bases fit TRBD2. CDR1 is LGHDT and CDR2 is YNNKEL in the germline V gene (reference sequence). The CDR3 contains 13 residues. The J segment lost 3 bases and the V segment lost 8 bases, leaving 3 bases of the junction unmatched. In DNA form, the CDR3 reads TGTGCCAGCGTTAGCGGGAGTACAGATACGCAGTATTTT. It codes for CASVSGSTDTQYF.

This clonotype was recorded a few times. The chain has TRBV12-3 or TRBV12-4 and TRBJ2-7; 7 bases map to TRBD2. This CDR3 spans 19 amino acids. V shed 0 bases and J 4 bases; nucleotides not matched to a gene: 18. The CDR3 is CASSLARTSTITPGYEQYF. CDR3 in DNA: TGTGCCAGCAGTTTAGCGCGGACTAGTACCATCACACCGGGTTACGAGCAGTACTTC.

The table lists this clonotype with many counts. The CDR3 bases are TGTGCCGGGGGGGCGGCAGACATGAACACTGAAGCTTTCTTT. It translates to CAGGAADMNTEAFF. The rearrangement links TRBV6-1 to TRBJ1-1; tentative D call: TRBD1 (6 bases). V lost 11 bases, J lost 0 bases, and 16 bases lay in between. Germline values: CDR1 MNHNS, CDR2 SASEGT. There are 14 residues in the CDR3.

This clonotype was picked up a small number of times. The chain carries TRBV7-8 and TRBJ2-5; 7 bases line up with TRBD2. This CDR3 is 16 amino acids long. V lost 0 bases and J lost 5; bases outside the gene matches: 9. Germline-derived CDR1 and CDR2 are SGHVS and FQNEAQ. Here the CDR3 DNA reads TGTGCCAGCAGCTTAGCGCTGGGAGGGGCGGGGGAGACCCAGTACTTC. This encodes CASSLALGGAGETQYF.

The rearrangement links TRBV28 to TRBJ2-7; TRBD2 matches 8 bases. Trimming at V came to 4 bases and at J to 4 bases, leaving 9 bases not matched to a gene. The germline V gene encodes CDR1 MDHEN and CDR2 SYDVKM. This CDR3 has 15 residues. CDR3 sequence: CASSSLAGRRYEQYF. The CDR3 region has the DNA TGTGCCAGCAGTTCTCTAGCGGGCCGTCGATACGAGCAGTACTTC.

This clonotype was counted between two and nine times. The chain is built from TRBV11-2 and TRBJ2-4; D is tentatively TRBD1 or TRBD2 (5 bases each). CDR1 and CDR2 (germline): SGHAT, FQNNGV. The CDR3 loop spans 18 amino acids. V lost 3 bases and J 10 bases, leaving 28 bases between the germline ends. The CDR3 DNA sequence: TGTGCCAGCAGCTTGGTCGGGGCAGGACTTTCCGGCCGAGGGATTCAGTACTTC. It encodes CASSLVGAGLSGRGIQYF.

This clonotype was detected only a few times. The chain links TRBV30 to TRBJ1-5; possibly TRBD1 for D (6 bases). The ends were cut back, 3 bases at V and 3 bases at J, with 9 bases in the middle. Per the germline V gene, CDR1 is GTSNPN and CDR2 is SVGIG (reference sequence). There are 13 residues in the CDR3. CDR3 in amino acids: CAWSRQDNQPQHF. The DNA of the CDR3 is TGTGCCTGGAGCAGACAGGACAATCAGCCCCAGCATTTT.

The chain couples TRBV20-1 to TRBJ1-5, with 8 nucleotides matching TRBD1. J gave up 0 bases and V 6 bases, and 13 bases lay outside the gene matches. Germline CDR1 is DFQATT and CDR2 is SNEGSKA (reference sequence). The CDR3 has 17 residues. CDR3 loop: CSARDRWREDSNQPQHF. The CDR3 nucleotides are TGCAGTGCGAGGGACAGGTGGAGGGAAGATAGCAATCAGCCCCAGCATTTT.

About this clonotype itself: This clone may be a read error of a much larger clone one base away. The rearrangement links TRBV20-1 to TRBJ1-5, with TRBD1 matching over 12 bases. The CDR3 has 13 residues. Trimming cost V 6 bases and J 5 bases; bases outside gene matches: 2. CDR1 DFQATT and CDR2 SNEGSKA come from the germline V gene (reference sequence). The CDR3 DNA reads TGCAGTGCAGGGACAGGGGGCGATCAGCCCCAGCATTTT. This encodes CSAGTGGDQPQHF.

J is TRBJ2-7 and V is TRBV20-1, with D unclear. Germline loops: CDR1 DFQATT, CDR2 SNEGSKA (reference sequence). The CDR3 consists of 14 residues. V was shortened by 2 bases and J by 2 bases, with 13 bases between the two germline ends. DNA for the CDR3: TGCAGTGCTAGAAGCCACACCCTGACCTACGAGCAGTACTTC. This translates into CSARSHTLTYEQYF.

Concerning this clonotype: A much larger clone differs by one base, so this may be a read error. CDR3 coding DNA: TGTGCCAGCAGTTTTCTTTGGGGGGGGAGTAGCACAGATACGCAGTATTTT. Translated, it gives CASSFLWGGSSTDTQYF. The genes are TRBV28 and TRBJ2-3; 7 nucleotides match TRBD2. From germline, CDR1 is MDHEN and CDR2 SYDVKM. The CDR3 loop spans 17 amino acids. V dropped 3 bases and J dropped 0; count of bases not matched to a gene: 9.

The chain couples TRBV19 to TRBJ2-7; 9 nucleotides align to TRBD2. CDR3 length: 15 amino acids. Looked up from germline, CDR1 is LNHDA and CDR2 is SQIVND (reference sequence). The J segment lost 2 bases and the V segment lost 5 bases, leaving 7 bases of the junction unmatched. CDR3 coding DNA: TGTGCCAGTAGTGTCGCGGGACTAGCTACCTACGAGCAGTACTTC. It encodes CASSVAGLATYEQYF.

V gene TRBV20-1 combines with J gene TRBJ2-1; the D gene is possibly TRBD2 (6 bases). The germline V and J ends were trimmed by 6 bases and 8 bases, with 11 bases remaining between them. The CDR3 sequence is 11 residues long. Germline V gene lookup returns CDR1 DFQATT and CDR2 SNEGSKA (reference sequence). The CDR3 bases are TGCAGTGCCGGGGGTAGGGATGAGCAGTTCTTC. Protein sequence: CSAGGRDEQFF.

The V gene is TRBV6-1, the J gene TRBJ2-1; TRBD2 is a possible D gene (5 bases). Germline CDR1 reads MNHNS; CDR2 reads SASEGT. V dropped 7 bases and J dropped 4 bases, with 5 bases sitting between them. CDR3 size: 11 residues. CDR3 sequence: CASKRYNEQFF. DNA for the CDR3: TGTGCCAGCAAGCGGTACAATGAGCAGTTCTTC.

Of note for this clonotype: This may be a read error: a much more frequent sequence differs by one nucleotide. The V call is TRBV2, the J call TRBJ2-7; 8 nucleotides agree with TRBD1. Trimming at V came to 8 bases and at J to 3 bases, leaving 6 bases not matched to a gene. Looked up from germline, CDR1 is SNHLY and CDR2 is FYNNEI. The CDR3 is 13 residues long. CDR3 amino acids: CASDVTGGYEQYF. CDR3 bases: TGTGCCAGCGATGTTACAGGGGGCTACGAGCAGTACTTC. Full variable domain (rest looked up from reference TRBV2 and TRBJ2-7): EPEVTQTPSHQVTQMGQEVILRCVPISNHLYFYWYRQILGQKVEFLVSFYNNEISEKSEIFDDQFSVERPDGSNFTLKIRSTKLEDSAMYFCASDVTGGYEQYFGPGTRLTVT.

This clonotype has at least ten counts. This sequence joins TRBV3-1 and TRBJ2-5; TRBD1 matches at 7 bases. This CDR3 region has 15 residues. V lost 4 bases and J lost 2; bases outside the gene matches: 7. Looked up from germline, CDR1 is LGHDT and CDR2 is YNNKEL (reference sequence). CDR3 DNA sequence: TGTGCCAGCAGCCCTTACCCGGGACAGCAAGAGACCCAGTACTTC. This codes for CASSPYPGQQETQYF.

This rearrangement joins TRBV20-1 to TRBJ2-7, with TRBD2 identical over 9 bases. The CDR3 spans 13 residues. Per germline, CDR1 DFQATT and CDR2 SNEGSKA (reference sequence). V shed 5 bases and J 2 bases; nucleotides not matched to a gene: 4. The CDR3 region is CSAGSGGTYEQYF. The CDR3 DNA sequence: TGCAGTGCTGGTAGCGGGGGTACCTACGAGCAGTACTTC.

In its sample, this clonotype was seen a few times. This rearrangement joins TRBV29-1 to TRBJ2-7, with D possibly being TRBD2 (6 bases). This CDR3 has 13 amino acids. CDR1 is SQVTM and CDR2 is ANQGSEA in the germline V gene. V gave up 7 bases and J gave up 3 bases, with 16 bases separating them. The CDR3, as DNA: TGCAGCGCCGGACCGGGACTTCTCTACGAGCAGTACTTC. Translating it yields CSAGPGLLYEQYF.

The table lists this clonotype with a few counts. The chain carries TRBV11-2 and TRBJ2-7; the D gene could be TRBD1 or TRBD2 (6 bases each). CDR1 and CDR2 (germline): SGHAT, FQNNGV. There are 19 residues in the CDR3. V lost 0 bases, J lost 1 base, and 22 bases lay in between. The CDR3 loop is CASSLDLLRVGAGSYEQYF. The DNA of the CDR3 is TGTGCCAGCAGCTTAGATCTTCTCCGGGTGGGGGCGGGATCCTACGAGCAGTACTTC.